Shown below are 3 T cell receptor beta chains from a single sample sequenced in a study of blood T cell repertoires in COVID-19. Here immunoSEQ multiplex PCR was the method, and the copy in TCRdb shows in-frame clones only, minus some. The sample lists fewer than 200,000 clones, about 80% occurring once. The sequenced sample was PBMCs or T cells enriched from blood (not recorded which). The source is a middle-aged man who had recovered from COVID-19.

V gene TRBV15 combines with J gene TRBJ1-2; D unresolved. Germline lookup yields CDR1 LNHNV and CDR2 YYDKDF (reference sequence). V was clipped by 0 bases and J by 4 bases, with 3 bases between them. The CDR3 is 12 residues long. In DNA, the CDR3 is TGTGCCACCAGCAGAGACAGCTATGGCTACACCTTC. Translation gives CATSRDSYGYTF.

This chain uses TRBV4-2 with TRBJ2-1; 12 bases are shared with TRBD1. CDR3 length: 16 residues. CDR1 and CDR2 from the germline V gene are LGHNA and YNFKEQ. J was trimmed by 9 bases and V by 0 bases; bases with no gene match: 6. This chain's CDR3 is CASSQEGTGGFGEQFF. The DNA for the CDR3 is TGTGCCAGCAGCCAAGAGGGGACAGGGGGCTTCGGTGAGCAGTTCTTC.

V is TRBV2 and J is TRBJ2-7, with TRBD2 matching over 9 bases. The germline CDR1 and CDR2 sequences are SNHLY and FYNNEI. V shed 8 bases, J shed 6 bases, and the junction held 14 bases outside the gene matches. CDR3 length equals 15 residues. The CDR3 region has the DNA TGTGCCAGCGCCGCGGGGGGGGACTATCGAAGCGAGCAGTACTTC. It translates to CASAAGGDYRSEQYF.